These 3 T cell receptor beta chains came from one sample sequenced in a study of T cell responses to AZD1222 COVID-19 vaccine (dated by TCRdb to 2020 to 2022). The intended sense of this specimen's time point label: baseline before first vaccination. The treatment or condition label, read with the paper, signifies: meningococcal conjugate vaccine given as trial control. Receptors were amplified or captured by the immunoSEQ multiplex PCR assay. This is the immuneACCESS table as TCRdb keeps it, with only in-frame sequences that have V and J called. A part of the clones is gone; compared with another copy, unresolved V genes explain less than half, and the rest is unexplained. The sample table shows approximately 99,000 clones, and roughly 89% are seen once. Clones ranked in the top ten supply about 3% of the sample. Sequenced here: peripheral blood, sampled on day 0 of MenACWY control vaccination. Receptors were obtained from an adult in good health.

This chain links TRBV30 with TRBJ2-1, with 8 bases fitting TRBD1. The CDR3 has 14 amino acids. The V gene end was trimmed by 4 bases and the J gene end by 7 bases; junction bases not matched to a gene: 9. Germline V lookup: CDR1 GTSNPN, CDR2 SVGIG (reference sequence). DNA of the CDR3: TGTGCCTGGAACCGCAGGGGGCTTCGGAATGAGCAGTTCTTC. Its protein is CAWNRRGLRNEQFF.

The chain is built from TRBV5-5 and TRBJ2-1; 10 nucleotides line up with TRBD1. The germline V gene has CDR1 SGHKS and CDR2 YYEKEE (reference sequence). V was clipped by 4 bases and J by 14 bases; unmatched bases: 18. The CDR3 runs to 16 residues. The CDR3: CASSRPNPGQGLGEFF. CDR3 DNA: TGTGCCAGCAGCAGACCGAACCCGGGACAGGGGTTAGGTGAGTTCTTC.

V and J are TRBV18 and TRBJ2-1; D ambiguous. Germline V gene lookup returns CDR1 KGHSH and CDR2 LQKENI. Trimming removed 0 bases at V and 6 bases at J, with 6 bases between. CDR3 length equals 13 residues. The CDR3 DNA reads as TGTGCCAGCTCACCACCCTCTAGCAATGAGCAGTTCTTC. It encodes CASSPPSSNEQFF. The full variable domain, completed using reference TRBV18 and TRBJ2-1, is NAGVMQNPRHLVRRRGQEARLRCSPMKGHSHVYWYRQLPEEGLKFMVYLQKENIIDESGMPKERFSAEFPKEGPSILRIQQVVRGDSAAYFCASSPPSSNEQFFGPGTRLTVL.